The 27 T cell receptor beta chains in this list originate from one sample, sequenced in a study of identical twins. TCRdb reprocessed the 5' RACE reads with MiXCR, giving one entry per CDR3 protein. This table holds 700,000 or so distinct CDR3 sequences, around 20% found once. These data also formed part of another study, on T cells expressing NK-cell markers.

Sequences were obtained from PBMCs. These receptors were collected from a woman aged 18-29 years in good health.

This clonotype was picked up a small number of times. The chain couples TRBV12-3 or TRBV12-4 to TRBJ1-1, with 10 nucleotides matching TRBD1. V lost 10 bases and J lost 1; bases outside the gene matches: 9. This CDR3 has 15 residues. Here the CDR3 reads CAISGTGEANTEAFF. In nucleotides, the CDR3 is TGTGCCATCTCCGGGACAGGGGAGGCGAACACTGAAGCTTTCTTT.

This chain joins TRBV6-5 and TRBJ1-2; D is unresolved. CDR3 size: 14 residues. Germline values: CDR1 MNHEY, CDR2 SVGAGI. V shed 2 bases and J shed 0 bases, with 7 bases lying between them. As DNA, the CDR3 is TGTGCCAGCAGTTACGACGGAGCTAACTATGGCTACACCTTC. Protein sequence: CASSYDGANYGYTF.

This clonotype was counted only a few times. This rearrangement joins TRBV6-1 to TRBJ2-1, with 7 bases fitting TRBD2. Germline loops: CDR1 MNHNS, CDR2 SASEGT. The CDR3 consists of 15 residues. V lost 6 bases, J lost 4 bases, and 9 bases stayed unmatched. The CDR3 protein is CASRPPGLPYNEQFF. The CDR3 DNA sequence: TGTGCCAGCAGGCCCCCGGGACTACCTTACAATGAGCAGTTCTTC.

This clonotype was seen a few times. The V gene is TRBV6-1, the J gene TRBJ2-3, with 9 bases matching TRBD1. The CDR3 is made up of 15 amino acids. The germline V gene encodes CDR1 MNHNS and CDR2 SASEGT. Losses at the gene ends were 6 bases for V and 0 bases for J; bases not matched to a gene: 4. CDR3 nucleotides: TGTGCCAGCAGGAGGACAGGGGAGAGCACAGATACGCAGTATTTT. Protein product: CASRRTGESTDTQYF.

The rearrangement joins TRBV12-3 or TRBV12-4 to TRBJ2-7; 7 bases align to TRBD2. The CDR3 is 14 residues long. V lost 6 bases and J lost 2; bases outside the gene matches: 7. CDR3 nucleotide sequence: TGTGCCAGCAGACGCGGGAGTGAGACCTACGAGCAGTACTTC. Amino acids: CASRRGSETYEQYF.

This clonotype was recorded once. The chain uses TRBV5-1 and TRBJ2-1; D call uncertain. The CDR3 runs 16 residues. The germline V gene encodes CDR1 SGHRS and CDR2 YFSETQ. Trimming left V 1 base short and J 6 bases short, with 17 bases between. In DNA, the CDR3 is TGCGCCAGCAGCTTGATGTGGGTCCCGGGTGCCAATGAGCAGTTCTTC. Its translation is CASSLMWVPGANEQFF.

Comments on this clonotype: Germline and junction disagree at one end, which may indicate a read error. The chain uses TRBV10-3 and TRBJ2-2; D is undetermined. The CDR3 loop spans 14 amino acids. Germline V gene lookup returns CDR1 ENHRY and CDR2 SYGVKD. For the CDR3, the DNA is TGTGCCATCGGTGACGGGCCTGACACCGGGGAGCTGTTTTTT. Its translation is CAIGDGPDTGELFF.

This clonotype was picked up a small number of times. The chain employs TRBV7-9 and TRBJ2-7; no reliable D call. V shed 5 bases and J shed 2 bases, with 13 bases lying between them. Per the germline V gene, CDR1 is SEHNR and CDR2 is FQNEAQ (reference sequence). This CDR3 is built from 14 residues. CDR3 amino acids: CASSIGGFPYEQYF. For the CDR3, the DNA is TGTGCCAGCAGCATAGGTGGTTTTCCCTACGAGCAGTACTTC.

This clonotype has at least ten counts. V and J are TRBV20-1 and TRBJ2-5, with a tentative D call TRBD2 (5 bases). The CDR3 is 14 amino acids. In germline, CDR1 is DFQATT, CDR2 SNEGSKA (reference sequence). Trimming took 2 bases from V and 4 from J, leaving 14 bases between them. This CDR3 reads CSARSILAGETQYF. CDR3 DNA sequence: TGCAGTGCTAGAAGTATACTCGCGGGAGAGACCCAGTACTTC.

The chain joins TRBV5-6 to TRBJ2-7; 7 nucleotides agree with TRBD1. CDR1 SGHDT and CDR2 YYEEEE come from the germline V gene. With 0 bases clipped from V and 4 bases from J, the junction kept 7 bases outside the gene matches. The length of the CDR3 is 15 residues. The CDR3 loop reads CASSLATQGSYEQYF. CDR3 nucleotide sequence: TGTGCCAGCAGCTTGGCCACACAGGGGTCGTACGAGCAGTACTTC.

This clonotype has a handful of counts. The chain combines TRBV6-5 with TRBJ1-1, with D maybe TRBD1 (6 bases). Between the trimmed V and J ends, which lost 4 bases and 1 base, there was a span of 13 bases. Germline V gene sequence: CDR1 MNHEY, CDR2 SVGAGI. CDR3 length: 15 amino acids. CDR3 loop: CASSSPSGANTEAFF. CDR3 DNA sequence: TGTGCCAGCAGTTCCCCGTCGGGGGCGAACACTGAAGCTTTCTTT.

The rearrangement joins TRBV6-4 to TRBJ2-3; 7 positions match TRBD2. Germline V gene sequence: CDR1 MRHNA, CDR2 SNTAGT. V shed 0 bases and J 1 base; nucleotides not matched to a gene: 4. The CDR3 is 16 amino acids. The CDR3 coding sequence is TGTGCCAGCAGTGACTCGGCCGCGGGGGGCACAGATACGCAGTATTTT. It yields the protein CASSDSAAGGTDTQYF.

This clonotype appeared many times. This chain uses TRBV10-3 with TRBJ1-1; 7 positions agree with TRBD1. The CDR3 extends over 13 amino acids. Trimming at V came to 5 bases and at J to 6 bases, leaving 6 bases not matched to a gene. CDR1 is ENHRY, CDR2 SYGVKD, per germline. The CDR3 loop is CAISPGGQPEAFF. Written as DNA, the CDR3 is TGTGCCATCAGTCCGGGGGGACAGCCTGAAGCTTTCTTT.

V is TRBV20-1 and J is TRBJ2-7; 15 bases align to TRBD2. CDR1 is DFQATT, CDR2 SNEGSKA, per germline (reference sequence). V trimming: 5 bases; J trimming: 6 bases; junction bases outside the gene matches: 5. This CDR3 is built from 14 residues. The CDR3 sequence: CSAQPGLAGGEQYF. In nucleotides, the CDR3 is TGCAGTGCTCAGCCGGGACTAGCGGGAGGCGAGCAGTACTTC.

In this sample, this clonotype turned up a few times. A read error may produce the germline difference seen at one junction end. The CDR3 coding sequence is TGCAGTGCTAGAGATGGAAGCGGGAGGGAGACCCAGCACTTC. Amino acids: CSARDGSGRETQHF. V usage is TRBV20-1 and J usage is TRBJ2-5, with 10 positions matching TRBD2. CDR3 length equals 14 residues. The V gene's germline CDR1 is DFQATT and CDR2 SNEGSKA (reference sequence).

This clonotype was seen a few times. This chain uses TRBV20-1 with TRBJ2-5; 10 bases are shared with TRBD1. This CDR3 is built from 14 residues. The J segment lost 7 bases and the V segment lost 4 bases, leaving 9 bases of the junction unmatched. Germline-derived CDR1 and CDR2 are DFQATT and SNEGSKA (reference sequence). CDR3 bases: TGCAGTGCTACCCGGGACAGGGGTAGGGGGACCCAGTACTTC. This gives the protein CSATRDRGRGTQYF.

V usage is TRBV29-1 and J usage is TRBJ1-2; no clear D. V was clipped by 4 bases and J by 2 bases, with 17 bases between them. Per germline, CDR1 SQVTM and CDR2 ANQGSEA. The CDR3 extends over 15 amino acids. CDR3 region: CSVGGQTRRNYGYTF. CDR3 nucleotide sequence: TGCAGCGTTGGTGGGCAGACAAGACGAAACTATGGCTACACCTTC.

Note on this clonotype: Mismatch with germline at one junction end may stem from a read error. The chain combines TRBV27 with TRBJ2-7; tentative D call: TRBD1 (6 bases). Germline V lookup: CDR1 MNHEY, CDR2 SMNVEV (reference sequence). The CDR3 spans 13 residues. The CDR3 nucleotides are TGTGCCAGCAGCTTAGGGGACGCTGGACAGAGGCACTTC. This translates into CASSLGDAGQRHF.

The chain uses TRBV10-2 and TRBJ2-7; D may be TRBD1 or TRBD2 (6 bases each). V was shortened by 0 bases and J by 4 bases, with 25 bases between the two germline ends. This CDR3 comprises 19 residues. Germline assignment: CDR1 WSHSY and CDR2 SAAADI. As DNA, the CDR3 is TGCGCCAGCAGTGAGTCCCCAGGGGCCGATCCGGAGGGCTATTACGAGCAGTACTTC. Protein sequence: CASSESPGADPEGYYEQYF.

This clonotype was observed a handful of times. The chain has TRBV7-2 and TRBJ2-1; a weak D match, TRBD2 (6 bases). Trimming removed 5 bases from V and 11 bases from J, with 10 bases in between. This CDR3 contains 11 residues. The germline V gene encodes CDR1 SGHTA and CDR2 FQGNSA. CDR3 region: CASSPEGQQFF. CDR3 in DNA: TGTGCCAGCAGCCCGGAGGGGCAGCAGTTCTTC.

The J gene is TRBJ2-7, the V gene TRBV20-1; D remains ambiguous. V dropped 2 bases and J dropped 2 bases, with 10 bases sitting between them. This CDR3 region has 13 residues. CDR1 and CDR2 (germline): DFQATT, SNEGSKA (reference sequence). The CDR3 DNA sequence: TGCAGTGCTAGACGCCTGAACGCCTACGAGCAGTACTTC. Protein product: CSARRLNAYEQYF.

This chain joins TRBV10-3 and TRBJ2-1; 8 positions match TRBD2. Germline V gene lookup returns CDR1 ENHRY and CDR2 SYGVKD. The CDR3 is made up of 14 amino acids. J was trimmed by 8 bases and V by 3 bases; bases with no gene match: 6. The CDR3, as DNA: TGTGCCATCAGTGAAGGCGGGAGGAAGGATGAGCAGTTCTTC. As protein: CAISEGGRKDEQFF.

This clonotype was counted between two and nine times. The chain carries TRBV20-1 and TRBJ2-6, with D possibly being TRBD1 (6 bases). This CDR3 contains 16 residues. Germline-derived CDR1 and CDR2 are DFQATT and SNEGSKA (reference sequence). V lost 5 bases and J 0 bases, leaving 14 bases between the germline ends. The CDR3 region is CSAEPGVPSGANVLTF. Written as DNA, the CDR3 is TGCAGTGCTGAACCAGGGGTCCCCTCTGGGGCCAACGTCCTGACTTTC.

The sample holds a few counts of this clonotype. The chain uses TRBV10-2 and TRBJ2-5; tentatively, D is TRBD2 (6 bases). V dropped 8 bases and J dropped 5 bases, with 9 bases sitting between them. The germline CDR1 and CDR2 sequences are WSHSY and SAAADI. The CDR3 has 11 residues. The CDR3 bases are TGCGCCAGCTTTCTAGCGGAGACCCAGTACTTC. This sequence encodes CASFLAETQYF.

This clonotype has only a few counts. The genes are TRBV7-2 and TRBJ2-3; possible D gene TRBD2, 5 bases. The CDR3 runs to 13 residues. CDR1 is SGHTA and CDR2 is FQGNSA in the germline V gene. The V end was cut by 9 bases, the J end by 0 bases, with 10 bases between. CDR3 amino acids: CASERGSTDTQYF. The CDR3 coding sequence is TGTGCCAGTGAGCGAGGGAGCACAGATACGCAGTATTTT.

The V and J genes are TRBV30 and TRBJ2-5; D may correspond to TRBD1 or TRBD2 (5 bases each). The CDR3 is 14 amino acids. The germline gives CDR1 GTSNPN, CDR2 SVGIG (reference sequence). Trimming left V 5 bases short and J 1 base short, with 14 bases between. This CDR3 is CAWGPGTTQETQYF. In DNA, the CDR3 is TGTGCCTGGGGCCCCGGGACGACCCAAGAGACCCAGTACTTC.

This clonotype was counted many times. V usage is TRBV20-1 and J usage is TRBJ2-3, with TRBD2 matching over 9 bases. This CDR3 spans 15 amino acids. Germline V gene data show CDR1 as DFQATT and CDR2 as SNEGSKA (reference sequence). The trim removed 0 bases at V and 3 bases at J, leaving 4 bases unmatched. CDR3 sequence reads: CSARDKRGVTDTQYF. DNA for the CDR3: TGCAGTGCTAGAGATAAGCGGGGGGTAACAGATACGCAGTATTTT.